These 17 T cell receptor beta chains share one sample of origin, sequenced in a study of blood T cell repertoires in COVID-19. Produced via immunoSEQ multiplex PCR; TCRdb's table is partial and in-frame only. The repertoire consists of around 59,000 clones, with almost 90% occurring once and the leading ten covering about 4.4%. Sequences were obtained from peripheral blood. These receptors were obtained from a man in his fifties or sixties with acute or convalescent COVID-19.

The chain uses TRBV5-1 and TRBJ1-4; perhaps TRBD1 as D (6 bases). The V gene's germline CDR1 is SGHRS and CDR2 YFSETQ. Trimming left V 4 bases short and J 4 bases short, with 14 bases between. The CDR3 contains 15 residues. The CDR3 spells CASSRDTGLNEKLFF. The DNA for the CDR3 is TGCGCCAGCAGCCGAGATACAGGGCTTAATGAAAAACTGTTTTTT.

This clone was seen once. The chain joins TRBV27 to TRBJ1-2; D is possibly TRBD1 (5 bases). V was trimmed by 5 bases and J by 9 bases, leaving 16 bases between them. CDR1 is MNHEY, CDR2 SMNVEV, per germline (reference sequence). This CDR3 is built from 13 residues. The CDR3 is CASSPTAGRSYTF. The CDR3 DNA reads as TGTGCCAGCAGTCCGACGGCGGGGCGTAGCTACACCTTC.

J is TRBJ2-1 and V is TRBV5-4, with 9 positions matching TRBD1. This CDR3 is 15 amino acids long. J lost 9 bases, V lost 3 bases, and 10 bases had no gene match. Germline CDR1 reads SGHNT; CDR2 reads YYREEE (reference sequence). The CDR3 region has the DNA TGTGCCAGCAGCTCGAGGGACAGGGCTATAGCTGAGCAGTTCTTC. Residues: CASSSRDRAIAEQFF.

The chain links TRBV3-1 (or the pseudogene TRBV3-2) to TRBJ1-5; TRBD1 might be the D (5 bases). Trimming pared 4 bases from V and 5 bases from J, leaving 9 bases between. The CDR3 is 13 amino acids. The germline V gene has CDR1 LGHDT and CDR2 YNNKEL (reference sequence). CDR3 coding DNA: TGTGCCAGCAGCCGAACAGGAGATCAGCCCCAGCATTTT. This codes for CASSRTGDQPQHF.

The CDR3 nucleotides are TGTGCCAGCAGCGCAACTCCGGGGGGCTACGAGCAGTACTTC. It yields the protein CASSATPGGYEQYF. The chain is built from TRBV7-3 and TRBJ2-7; 7 bases align to TRBD2. CDR1 is SGHTA and CDR2 is FQGTGA in the germline V gene. CDR3 length: 14 residues. Unmatched junction bases numbered 7, after V lost 5 bases and J lost 3 bases.

This chain connects TRBV6-6 to TRBJ1-5, with D unresolved. The CDR3 consists of 12 residues. Germline-derived CDR1 and CDR2 are MNHNY and SVGAGI (reference sequence). The V gene lost 6 bases and the J gene lost 4 bases, with 7 bases spanning the gap. CDR3 sequence (DNA): TGTGCCAGCAGCCTCCCGAATCAGCCCCAGCATTTT. Protein sequence: CASSLPNQPQHF.

This chain links TRBV29-1 with TRBJ2-7; a possible D gene is TRBD2 (6 bases). Trimming removed 4 bases from V and 6 bases from J, with 16 bases in between. This CDR3 is 13 amino acids long. The germline CDR1 and CDR2 sequences are SQVTM and ANQGSEA. The CDR3 region is CSVGSGFRSEQYF. The CDR3 coding sequence is TGCAGCGTTGGTAGCGGATTCAGGTCCGAGCAGTACTTC.

The gene calls are TRBV30 and TRBJ1-6; 8 bases match TRBD1. The V and J ends lost 6 bases and 7 bases, in that order; junction bases with no gene match: 5. Germline V CDR1 and CDR2: GTSNPN, SVGIG (reference sequence). The CDR3 contains 13 residues. This chain's CDR3 is CACTGQENSPLHF. In DNA form, the CDR3 reads TGTGCCTGTACGGGACAGGAGAATTCACCCCTCCACTTT.

V and J are TRBV11-2 and TRBJ1-1; D not resolved. The CDR3 is 13 residues long. V was clipped by 2 bases and J by 6 bases, with 10 bases between them. Looked up from germline, CDR1 is SGHAT and CDR2 is FQNNGV. CDR3 sequence: CASSLSGRPEAFF. The CDR3 DNA reads TGTGCCAGCAGCTTATCGGGTAGGCCTGAAGCTTTCTTT.

This clone was observed once. V and J are TRBV3-1 (or the pseudogene TRBV3-2) and TRBJ1-6; tentatively, D is TRBD1 (6 bases). CDR1 LGHDT and CDR2 YNNKEL come from the germline V gene (reference sequence). With 2 bases removed from V and 3 bases from J, the gap between germline ends came to 11 bases. The length of the CDR3 is 16 residues. The CDR3 coding sequence is TGTGCCAGCAGCCAACCCAGGGGCAACTATAATTCACCCCTCCACTTT. The encoded protein is CASSQPRGNYNSPLHF.

V gene TRBV30 combines with J gene TRBJ1-2; 7 bases match TRBD1. The germline gives CDR1 GTSNPN, CDR2 SVGIG (reference sequence). V trimming: 1 base; J trimming: 11 bases; junction bases outside the gene matches: 7. The CDR3 consists of 12 residues. The CDR3 DNA is TGTGCCTGGAGTGCCAGGGACAGCAGATACACCTTC. It specifies CAWSARDSRYTF.

The chain employs TRBV5-1 and TRBJ2-7; D possibly corresponds to TRBD2 (6 bases). Trimming took off 2 bases at V and 7 bases at J, with 13 bases between the two ends. Germline V CDR1 and CDR2: SGHRS, YFSETQ. The CDR3 is 13 amino acids. The DNA for the CDR3 is TGCGCCAGCAGCTTAGGGACGGAGGGTGAGCAGTACTTC. This gives the protein CASSLGTEGEQYF.

This clone was recorded a few times. The CDR3 bases are TGTGCCAGCAGGCCGACAGGGTTTGGGGAGCAGTTCTTC. It specifies CASRPTGFGEQFF. This sequence joins TRBV25-1 and TRBJ2-1; the match to TRBD1 covers 7 bases. J lost 10 bases, V lost 6 bases, and 9 bases had no gene match. Germline loops: CDR1 MGHDK, CDR2 SYGVNS. The CDR3 totals 13 residues. The full variable domain, completed using reference TRBV25-1 and TRBJ2-1, is EADIYQTPRYLVIGTGKKITLECSQTMGHDKMYWYQQDPGMELHLIHYSYGVNSTEKGDLSSESTVSRIRTEHFPLTLESARPSHTSQYLCASRPTGFGEQFFGPGTRLTVL.

This clone was detected only a few times. The rearrangement links TRBV6-5 to TRBJ2-7, with D possibly being TRBD1 (6 bases). The CDR3 length is 13 residues. Between the trimmed V and J ends, which lost 6 bases and 5 bases, there was a span of 14 bases. Germline CDR1 reads MNHEY; CDR2 reads SVGAGI. CDR3 loop: CASRPTGNHEQYF. CDR3 DNA sequence: TGTGCCAGCAGGCCAACAGGGAACCACGAGCAGTACTTC.

The table lists this clone with a count of one. The chain recombines TRBV6-4 with TRBJ1-6; 8 nucleotides line up with TRBD1. The length of the CDR3 is 14 residues. The germline V gene encodes CDR1 MRHNA and CDR2 SNTAGT. V was clipped by 4 bases and J by 9 bases; unmatched bases: 5. DNA for the CDR3: TGTGCCAGCAGTGTGACAGGGGACGGTTCACCCCTCCACTTT. It encodes CASSVTGDGSPLHF.

The chain carries TRBV10-3 and TRBJ2-7, with 12 bases aligning to TRBD1. Germline lookup yields CDR1 ENHRY and CDR2 SYGVKD. V lost 7 bases, J lost 6 bases, and 7 bases stayed unmatched. This CDR3 comprises 14 residues. DNA for the CDR3: TGTGCCATCACTTCCGGGACAGGGGGCTCCGAGCAGTACTTC. Protein: CAITSGTGGSEQYF.

This chain connects TRBV28 to TRBJ1-2; 7 nucleotides align to TRBD1. This CDR3 has 13 amino acids. V dropped 6 bases and J dropped 6; count of bases not matched to a gene: 7. Germline V CDR1 and CDR2: MDHEN, SYDVKM. The CDR3 DNA follows: TGTGCCAGCAGGATAACAGGGGTGGATGGCTACACCTTC. Translated, it gives CASRITGVDGYTF.